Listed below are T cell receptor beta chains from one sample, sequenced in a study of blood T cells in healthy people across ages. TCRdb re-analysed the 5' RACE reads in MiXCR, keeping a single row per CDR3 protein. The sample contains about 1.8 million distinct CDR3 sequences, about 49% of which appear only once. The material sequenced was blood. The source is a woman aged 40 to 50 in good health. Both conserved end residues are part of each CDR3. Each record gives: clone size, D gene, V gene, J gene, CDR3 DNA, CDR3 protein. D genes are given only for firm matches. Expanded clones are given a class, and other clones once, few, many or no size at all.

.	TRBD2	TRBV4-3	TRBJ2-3	TGCGCCAGCAGCCATTATAGCGGGGGTAACGGAGATACGCAGTATTTT	CASSHYSGGNGDTQYF
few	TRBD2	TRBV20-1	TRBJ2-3	TGCAGTGCTAGGGTTCCTAGCGGTAGCACAGATACGCAGTATTTT	CSARVPSGSTDTQYF
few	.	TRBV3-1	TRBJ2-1	TGTGCCAGCAGCCCGGGACCTGTACGGAATGAGCAGTTCTTC	CASSPGPVRNEQFF
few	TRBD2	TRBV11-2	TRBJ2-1	TGTGCCAGCAGCTTATTTTCCCGACTAGCGGGGGGGTCCGGCTCCTACAATGAGCAGTTCTTC	CASSLFSRLAGGSGSYNEQFF
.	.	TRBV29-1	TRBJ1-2	TGCAGCGTTGAACTAAGGGGAGTCTATGGCTACACCTTC	CSVELRGVYGYTF
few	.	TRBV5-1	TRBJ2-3	TGCGCCAGCAGCTTGGGGCACAGGGTGAGAGATACGCAGTATTTT	CASSLGHRVRDTQYF
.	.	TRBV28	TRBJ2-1	TGTGCCAGCAGTGTACGAGGGATAGCACCCTACAATGAGCAGTTCTTC	CASSVRGIAPYNEQFF
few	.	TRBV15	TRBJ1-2	TGTGCCACCAGCAGAGCGACCGCTTACACCTTC	CATSRATAYTF
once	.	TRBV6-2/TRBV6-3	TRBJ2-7	TGTGCCAGCAGTTACTCGAACAGGGACGAGCAGTACTTC	CASSYSNRDEQYF
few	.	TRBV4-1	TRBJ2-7	TGCGCCAGCAGCCAAGTTTGGGTACAGGCACCGGACGAGCAGTACTTC	CASSQVWVQAPDEQYF
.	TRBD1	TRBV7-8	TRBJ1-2	TGTGCCAGCAGCTTACTATCAGGGGGCTATGGCTACACCTTC	CASSLLSGGYGYTF
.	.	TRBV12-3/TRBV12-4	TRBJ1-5	TGTGCCAGCAGTTTCGAGGGTAACACCCAGCATTTT	CASSFEGNTQHF
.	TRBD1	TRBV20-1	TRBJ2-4	TGCAGTGCTAGAGTGGGTTCGGGACAGGGGGAATTGTTGGCCAAAAACATTCAGTACTTC	CSARVGSGQGELLAKNIQYF
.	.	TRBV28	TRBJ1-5	TGTGCCAGCAGTGAGGTTGGACCGGCGGGTAATCAGCCCCAGCATTTT	CASSEVGPAGNQPQHF
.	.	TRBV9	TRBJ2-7	TGTGCCAGCAGCCCTCAGGTATCCTCCTACGAGCAGTACTTC	CASSPQVSSYEQYF
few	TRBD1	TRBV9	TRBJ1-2	TGTGCCAGCAGCGTCGATCCGGGACAGCCTTCTAACTATGGCTACACCTTC	CASSVDPGQPSNYGYTF
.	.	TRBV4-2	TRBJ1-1	TGTGCCAGCAGCCACCCCGGACAGATGAGAACTGAAGCTTTCTTT	CASSHPGQMRTEAFF
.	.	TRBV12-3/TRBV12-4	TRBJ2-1	TGTGCCAGCAGCTTAGCAGGCGGAGGTTATGAGCAGTTCTTC	CASSLAGGGYEQFF
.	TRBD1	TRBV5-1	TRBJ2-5	TGCGCCAGCAGCTTGGCACAGGGGGCTAGTGAGACCCAGTACTTC	CASSLAQGASETQYF
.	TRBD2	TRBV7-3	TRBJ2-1	TGTGCCAGCAGCTCAACGGGGGGGCTAAATGAGCAGTTCTTC	CASSSTGGLNEQFF
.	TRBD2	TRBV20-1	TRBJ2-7	TGCAGTGCTAGAGCTAGCGGGGGGGCCTCCTACGAGCAGTACTTC	CSARASGGASYEQYF
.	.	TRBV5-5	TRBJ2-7	TGTGCCAGCAGCTTGGCCCGTGGGCTAAGCTCCTACGAGCAGTACTTC	CASSLARGLSSYEQYF
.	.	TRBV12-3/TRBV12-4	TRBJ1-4	TGTGCCAGCAGTTTACTGACGGGGAATGAAAAACTGTTTTTT	CASSLLTGNEKLFF
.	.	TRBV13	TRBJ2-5	TGTGCCAGCAGCCCCAGGATGGGGACAGAGACCCAGTACTTC	CASSPRMGTETQYF
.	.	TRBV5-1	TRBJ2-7	TGCGCCAGCAGCCCGGGCCGGACAGTGACCTACAATGAGCAGTACTTC	CASSPGRTVTYNEQYF
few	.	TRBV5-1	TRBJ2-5	TGCGCCAGCAGCTTGGGGGTAGCGGAGGAGACCCAGTACTTC	CASSLGVAEETQYF
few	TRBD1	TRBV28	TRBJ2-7	TGTGCCAGCAGTTTAGGGGCCAGGGGGAGCTACGAGCAGTACTTC	CASSLGARGSYEQYF
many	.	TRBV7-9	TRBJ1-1	TGTGCCAGCAGTTATTCGGGACCTGAAGCTTTCTTT	CASSYSGPEAFF
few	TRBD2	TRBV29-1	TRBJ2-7	TGCAGCGTTACGACTAGCGGGGGCGGTGAGCAGTACTTC	CSVTTSGGGEQYF
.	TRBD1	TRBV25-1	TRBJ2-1	TGTGCCAGCGCACACCACAGAGGGACAGGGCTTTCAAATGAGCAGTTCTTC	CASAHHRGTGLSNEQFF
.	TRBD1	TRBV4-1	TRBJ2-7	TGCGCCAGCAGGGGGACCGGGACAGCCTACGAGCAGTACTTC	CASRGTGTAYEQYF
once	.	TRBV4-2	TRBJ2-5	TGTGCCAGCAGCCAAGTCGAACGGGGTTTCGAGGAAGAGACCCAGTACTTC	CASSQVERGFEEETQYF